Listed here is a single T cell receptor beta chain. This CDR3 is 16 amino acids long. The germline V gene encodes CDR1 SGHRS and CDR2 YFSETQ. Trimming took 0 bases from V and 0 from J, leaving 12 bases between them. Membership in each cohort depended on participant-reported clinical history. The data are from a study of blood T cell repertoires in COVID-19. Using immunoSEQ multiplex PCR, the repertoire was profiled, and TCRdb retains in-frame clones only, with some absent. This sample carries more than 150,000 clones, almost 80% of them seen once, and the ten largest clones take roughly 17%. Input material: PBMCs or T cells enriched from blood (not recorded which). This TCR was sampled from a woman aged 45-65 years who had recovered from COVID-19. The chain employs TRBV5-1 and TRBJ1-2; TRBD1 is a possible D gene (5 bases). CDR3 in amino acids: CASSLGKTGTNYGYTF. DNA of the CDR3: TGCGCCAGCAGCTTGGGGAAAACAGGAACTAACTATGGCTACACCTTC.